The present TCR beta chain was sequenced within a study of T cell responses to AZD1222 COVID-19 vaccine. The study, taken as a whole, reports: Among the donors, most were white British and more were female, and clonal diversity was possibly underestimated. Regions left unmutated in variants are reportedly the target of nearly half of spike-specific TCRs. After the peak T cell response, and only then, were repertoires sampled.

Germline CDR1 is LNHNV and CDR2 is YYDKDF (reference sequence). Trimming cost V 2 bases and J 2 bases, with 19 bases left between them. The CDR3 totals 17 residues. Comment on this clone: Its antigen is undetermined.

Only in-frame clones appear in the TCRdb table, and some are missing; sequencing was by immunoSEQ multiplex PCR. The data show approximately 120,000 clones, with roughly 87% seen just once and about 5% held by the top ten. This receptor was identified in an adult in good health. Material: peripheral blood, obtained on day 0 of AZD1222 vaccination. This rearrangement joins TRBV15 to TRBJ2-7; D is undetermined. The CDR3 coding sequence is TGTGCCACCAGCAGATCATCCTCGGACCCGGCGACCTACGAGCAGTACTTC. This encodes CATSRSSSDPATYEQYF.